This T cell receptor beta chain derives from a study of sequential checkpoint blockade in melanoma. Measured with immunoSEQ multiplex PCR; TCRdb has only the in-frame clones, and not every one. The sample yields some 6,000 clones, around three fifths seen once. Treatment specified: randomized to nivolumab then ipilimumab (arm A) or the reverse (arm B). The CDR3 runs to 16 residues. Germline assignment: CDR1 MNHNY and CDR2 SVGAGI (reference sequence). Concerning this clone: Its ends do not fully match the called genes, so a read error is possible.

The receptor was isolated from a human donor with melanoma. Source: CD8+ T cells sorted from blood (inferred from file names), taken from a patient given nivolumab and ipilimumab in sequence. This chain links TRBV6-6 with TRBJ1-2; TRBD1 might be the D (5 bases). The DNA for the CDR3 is TGTGCCAGCAGGGGGCCTGACAGCTTCACTAACTATGACTACACCTTC. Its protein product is CASRGPDSFTNYDYTF.